A single sample gave rise to the 30 T cell receptor beta chains below, sequenced in a study of Graves' ophthalmopathy and Graves' hyperthyroidism. Scientists amplified the TCR beta CDR3 regions from RNA transcripts. HTBI-primed first-round RT-PCR preceded second-round multiplex PCR. TCRdb re-derived calls from the multiplex PCR reads in MiXCR, one entry per CDR3 protein. The sample has around 1.1 million distinct CDR3 sequences; 35% to 40% are singletons. The material sequenced was peripheral blood or thyroid tissue (not recorded which). The receptors were sampled from an adult man with Graves' hyperthyroidism.

The V call is TRBV13, the J call TRBJ1-4; maybe TRBD1 (5 bases). Germline-derived CDR1 and CDR2 are PRHDT and FYEKMQ (reference sequence). Deletions cut 6 bases from V and 4 bases from J, with 9 bases between. The CDR3 is made up of 13 amino acids. CDR3 loop: CASRDSYNEKLFF. The CDR3 nucleotides read TGTGCCAGCAGAGACAGTTATAATGAAAAACTGTTTTTT.

This clonotype showed up just a few times. This could be a read error, since a much larger clone is one nucleotide away. The chain links TRBV10-3 to TRBJ1-6, with 9 bases fitting TRBD1. CDR1 is ENHRY and CDR2 is SYGVKD in the germline V gene. The CDR3 has 14 residues. Trimming took 5 bases from V and 9 from J; bases not matched to a gene: 5. The CDR3 here is CAISSQGASSPLHF. CDR3 bases: TGTGCCATCAGTTCACAGGGGGCATCTTCACCCCTCCACTTT.

The chain joins TRBV7-2 to TRBJ2-7, with 8 bases fitting TRBD2. From germline, CDR1 is SGHTA and CDR2 FQGNSA. The CDR3 extends over 14 amino acids. Trimming took 5 bases from V and 8 from J; bases not matched to a gene: 11. The CDR3 loop reads CASSIYAGGPQQYF. The CDR3 coding sequence is TGTGCCAGCAGCATCTACGCGGGAGGACCCCAGCAGTACTTC.

This clonotype was seen a handful of times. The chain has TRBV4-3 and TRBJ2-7; D is undetermined. The CDR3 spans 15 residues. Germline loops: CDR1 LGHNA, CDR2 YSLEER. V was pared by 0 bases and J by 3 bases, with 12 bases between. The CDR3 protein is CASSQDRANLYEQYF. The CDR3 nucleotides read TGCGCCAGCAGCCAAGATAGGGCTAACCTCTACGAGCAGTACTTC.

This clonotype has more than one count but fewer than ten. The V call is TRBV12-3 or TRBV12-4, the J call TRBJ2-7; 8 bases line up with TRBD1. The CDR3 has 19 amino acids. With V trimmed by 7 bases and J by 2 bases, 22 bases remained unmatched. The CDR3 nucleotides read TGTGCCAGCATCCCCCGAGGCGGGACAGGTCCACCCTCCGCCTACGAGCAGTACTTC. It specifies CASIPRGGTGPPSAYEQYF.

This chain joins TRBV2 and TRBJ2-5; 7 bases map to TRBD2. The CDR3 is 14 amino acids. Germline V CDR1 and CDR2: SNHLY, FYNNEI. The V and J ends lost 6 bases and 5 bases, in that order; junction bases with no gene match: 9. CDR3 nucleotide sequence: TGTGCCAGCAGCCGCGGGAGCGCTCGGGAGACCCAGTACTTC. Its translation: CASSRGSARETQYF.

The chain is built from TRBV19 and TRBJ1-1; D is unclear. The CDR3 extends over 14 amino acids. The germline CDR1 and CDR2 sequences are LNHDA and SQIVND (reference sequence). Trimming cost V 2 bases and J 0 bases, with 7 bases left between them. The CDR3 nucleotides are TGTGCCAGTAGTATAAAGGCTATGAACACTGAAGCTTTCTTT. Translated, it gives CASSIKAMNTEAFF.

Note on this clonotype: A read error is possible here, since a much larger clone lies one base away. This sequence joins TRBV7-2 and TRBJ1-1, with D possibly matching TRBD1 (6 bases). Per germline, CDR1 SGHTA and CDR2 FQGNSA. Trimming shortened V by 6 bases and J by 4 bases, and 21 bases separated the two germline ends. The CDR3 spans 16 residues. In DNA form, the CDR3 reads TGTGCCAGCAGTCCCCTAGGGATAGACAGGAGCACTGAAGCTTTCTTT. This gives the protein CASSPLGIDRSTEAFF.

In this sample, this clonotype turned up many times. CDR3 residues: CASSLQSNSPLHF. CDR3 DNA sequence: TGTGCCAGCAGTCTACAGAGTAATTCACCCCTCCACTTT. The chain is built from TRBV12-3 or TRBV12-4 and TRBJ1-6; D is undetermined. The CDR3 totals 13 residues. Trimming removed 5 bases from V and 6 bases from J, with 8 bases in between.

This clonotype was seen a handful of times. The rearrangement links TRBV9 to TRBJ1-4, with TRBD1 as a possible D gene (5 bases). Looked up from germline, CDR1 is SGDLS and CDR2 is YYNGEE. V was shortened by 4 bases and J by 10 bases, with 14 bases between the two germline ends. This CDR3 is 13 amino acids long. The CDR3 here is CASSSTGATKLFF. CDR3 bases: TGTGCCAGCAGCTCGACCGGGGCCACAAAACTGTTTTTT. Based on the CDR3 plus reference TRBV9 and TRBJ1-4, the full variable domain is DSGVTQTPKHLITATGQRVTLRCSPRSGDLSVYWYQQSLDQGLQFLIQYYNGEERAKGNILERFSAQQFPDLHSELNLSSLELGDSALYFCASSSTGATKLFFGSGTQLSVL.

This chain uses TRBV15 with TRBJ2-7, with D unresolved. The germline V and J ends were trimmed by 5 bases and 1 base, with 12 bases remaining between them. The germline V gene has CDR1 LNHNV and CDR2 YYDKDF (reference sequence). The CDR3 contains 14 residues. The CDR3 DNA reads as TGTGCCACCAGCTCCTATTTGGGGTCCTACGAGCAGTACTTC. This gives the protein CATSSYLGSYEQYF. Full variable domain (remainder filled in from reference TRBV15 and TRBJ2-7): DAMVIQNPRYQVTQFGKPVTLSCSQTLNHNVMYWYQQKSSQAPKLLFHYYDKDFNNEADTPDNFQSRRPNTSFCFLDIRSPGLGDTAMYLCATSSYLGSYEQYFGPGTRLTVT.

In this sample, this clonotype turned up a few times. The gene calls are TRBV7-8 and TRBJ2-7, with unresolved D. Trimming stripped 3 bases from V and 5 bases from J, with 23 bases between. Germline V gene sequence: CDR1 SGHVS, CDR2 FQNEAQ. The CDR3 has 17 amino acids. CDR3 sequence (DNA): TGTGCCAGCAGCTTTCTTATCTCAGGCATGACAATCGACGAGCAGTACTTC. It specifies CASSFLISGMTIDEQYF.

This chain links TRBV12-3 or TRBV12-4 with TRBJ2-5; TRBD1 agrees at 8 bases. After removal of 7 bases from V and 0 bases from J, the junction contained 10 bases not matched to a gene. The CDR3 has 16 residues. CDR3 DNA sequence: TGTGCCAGCACCCGGGCGGGACAGGCGTACCAAGAGACCCAGTACTTC. Residues: CASTRAGQAYQETQYF.

This clonotype was counted only a few times. Given a much more abundant clone one base away, this may be a read error. This chain joins TRBV10-3 and TRBJ1-5; maybe TRBD1 (5 bases). The CDR3 extends over 14 amino acids. Germline CDR1 ENHRY, CDR2 SYGVKD. The CDR3 DNA is TGTGCCAGCAGTTACGGGGCAGAAAATCAGCCCCAGCATTTT. Residues: CASSYGAENQPQHF.

This clonotype occurred many times. CDR3: CAISVGGSGNTIYF. The CDR3 bases are TGTGCCATCAGTGTTGGGGGCTCTGGAAACACCATATATTTT. The chain recombines TRBV10-3 with TRBJ1-3; maybe TRBD1 (5 bases). Per germline, CDR1 ENHRY and CDR2 SYGVKD. The CDR3 spans 14 residues. V dropped 4 bases and J dropped 0 bases, with 7 bases sitting between them.

This clonotype has more than one count but fewer than ten. The V call is TRBV4-2, the J call TRBJ1-5; D remains unclear. Looked up from germline, CDR1 is LGHNA and CDR2 is YNFKEQ. Trimming stripped 0 bases from V and 12 bases from J, with 15 bases between. The CDR3 is 14 amino acids. The CDR3 loop reads CASSQELASGGQHF. The CDR3 region has the DNA TGTGCCAGCAGCCAAGAATTAGCTTCAGGCGGCCAGCATTTT.

The chain joins TRBV24-1 to TRBJ1-1, with D uncertain. The CDR3 length is 12 residues. The V end was cut by 0 bases, the J end by 8 bases, with 6 bases between. Germline CDR1 and CDR2: KGHDR and SFDVKD. CDR3 in DNA: TGTGCCACCAGTGATTTGACGAACGAAGCTTTCTTT. It is translated as CATSDLTNEAFF.

Many counts were recorded for this clonotype. The chain recombines TRBV9 with TRBJ1-6; D may be TRBD1 (5 bases). Trimming removed 3 bases from V and 7 bases from J, with 11 bases in between. The CDR3 has 14 residues. The germline CDR1 and CDR2 sequences are SGDLS and YYNGEE. In DNA form, the CDR3 reads TGTGCCAGCAGCGGGGGACCGGCGAATTCACCCCTCCACTTT. It codes for CASSGGPANSPLHF.

In the case of this clonotype: Given a much more abundant clone one base away, this may be a read error. The genes are TRBV7-8 and TRBJ2-7, with D tentatively TRBD2 (6 bases). Germline V lookup: CDR1 SGHVS, CDR2 FQNEAQ. The CDR3 is 16 residues long. The CDR3 protein is CAGSLGAGGPSYEQYF. The DNA for the CDR3 is TGTGCCGGCAGCTTAGGAGCCGGGGGACCCTCCTACGAGCAGTACTTC. Full variable domain (rest looked up from reference TRBV7-8 and TRBJ2-7): GAGVSQSPRYKVAKRGQDVALRCDPISGHVSLFWYQQALGQGPEFLTYFQNEAQLDKSGLPSDRFFAERPEGSVSTLKIQRTQQEDSAVYLCAGSLGAGGPSYEQYFGPGTRLTVT.

J is TRBJ2-7 and V is TRBV10-2, with 7 nucleotides matching TRBD1. V gave up 5 bases and J gave up 4 bases; unmatched junction bases: 8. The CDR3 has 14 residues. The V gene's germline CDR1 is WSHSY and CDR2 SAAADI. CDR3 in DNA: TGCGCCAGCAGTCGGGACAGCGAGCAGTACGAGCAGTACTTC. Amino acid sequence: CASSRDSEQYEQYF.

Many counts were recorded for this clonotype. The V gene is TRBV7-2, the J gene TRBJ1-2, with TRBD1 as a possible D gene (5 bases). Germline V gene lookup returns CDR1 SGHTA and CDR2 FQGNSA. CDR3 size: 17 residues. With 5 bases removed from V and 0 bases from J, the gap between germline ends came to 19 bases. CDR3 DNA sequence: TGTGCCAGCAGCCCCTTCGACAGCCGGGACGCTAACTATGGCTACACCTTC. As protein: CASSPFDSRDANYGYTF.

Many counts were recorded for this clonotype. The chain joins TRBV29-1 to TRBJ2-7, with D perhaps matching TRBD1 or TRBD2 (5 bases each). With 6 bases removed from V and 4 bases from J, the gap between germline ends came to 16 bases. CDR1 is SQVTM, CDR2 ANQGSEA, per germline. CDR3 length equals 13 residues. DNA for the CDR3: TGCAGCGTGACTGGCCGGGACCATTACGAGCAGTACTTC. Protein product: CSVTGRDHYEQYF.

This clonotype was seen only a few times. V and J are TRBV7-9 and TRBJ1-6, with a possible D match to TRBD1 (6 bases). Germline values: CDR1 SEHNR, CDR2 FQNEAQ (reference sequence). CDR3 size: 15 residues. The germline V and J ends were trimmed by 4 bases and 5 bases, with 12 bases remaining between them. CDR3 in DNA: TGTGCCAGCAGCTCACAGGGACTGAATAATTCACCCCTCCACTTT. It encodes CASSSQGLNNSPLHF. Full variable domain (outside the CDR3, taken from reference TRBV7-9 and TRBJ1-6): DTGVSQNPRHKITKRGQNVTFRCDPISEHNRLYWYRQTLGQGPEFLTYFQNEAQLEKSRLLSDRFSAERPKGSFSTLEIQRTEQGDSAMYLCASSSQGLNNSPLHFGNGTRLTVT.

This clonotype was observed many times. CDR3 in amino acids: CASSTRTAGNTIYF. The CDR3 DNA is TGTGCCAGCAGCACCCGGACAGCTGGAAACACCATATATTTT. This chain joins TRBV13 and TRBJ1-3, with D maybe TRBD1 (6 bases). Trimming cost V 5 bases and J 2 bases, with 10 bases left between them. Germline CDR1 reads PRHDT; CDR2 reads FYEKMQ (reference sequence). The CDR3 contains 14 residues.

The V call is TRBV6-5, the J call TRBJ1-5; no clear D. This CDR3 has 13 amino acids. Per germline, CDR1 MNHEY and CDR2 SVGAGI. V was clipped by 6 bases and J by 11 bases, with 17 bases between them. The CDR3 nucleotides are TGTGCCAGCAGCCCGATATACAGCGTCGCCCAGCATTTT. Translating it yields CASSPIYSVAQHF.

A note on this clonotype: This clone may be a read error of a much larger clone one base away. This chain joins TRBV6-5 and TRBJ1-4; 9 nucleotides line up with TRBD1. Per germline, CDR1 MNHEY and CDR2 SVGAGI. The junction had 4 bases not matched to a gene; V was cut back by 2 bases and J by 9 bases. There are 14 residues in the CDR3. DNA of the CDR3: TGTGCCAGCAGTTACCGGAACAGGGGGCAAAAACTGTTTTTT. Protein: CASSYRNRGQKLFF.

This clonotype has only a few counts. The chain carries TRBV7-2 and TRBJ2-2; tentatively, D is TRBD1 (5 bases). Germline V gene lookup returns CDR1 SGHTA and CDR2 FQGNSA. The CDR3 totals 16 residues. V dropped 9 bases and J dropped 5 bases, with 22 bases sitting between them. The CDR3 sequence: CASSIESSGSTGELFF. CDR3 DNA: TGTGCCAGTAGTATCGAATCGTCAGGGTCAACCGGGGAGCTGTTTTTT.

V and J are TRBV24-1 and TRBJ1-5; D is ambiguous. V lost 6 bases, J lost 3 bases, and 8 bases lay in between. The CDR3 is 13 amino acids. Germline CDR1 KGHDR, CDR2 SFDVKD. CDR3 region: CATSRTLNQPQHF. CDR3 coding DNA: TGTGCCACCAGTCGGACTCTCAATCAGCCCCAGCATTTT.

Concerning this clonotype: The junction departs from the called germline gene at one end, perhaps through a read error. The rearrangement links TRBV29-1 to TRBJ2-2, with D perhaps given as TRBD1 or TRBD2 (6 bases each). Germline loops: CDR1 SQVTM, CDR2 ANQGSEA. The length of the CDR3 is 12 residues. Here the CDR3 reads CSAGGGPGGLFF. The CDR3 DNA is TGCAGCGCTGGGGGCGGGCCCGGGGGGCTGTTTTTT.

The chain couples TRBV7-8 to TRBJ1-6; 12 bases line up with TRBD1. CDR1 and CDR2 from the germline V gene are SGHVS and FQNEAQ. This CDR3 is built from 16 residues. V lost 4 bases, J lost 10 bases, and 8 bases stayed unmatched. Here the CDR3 reads CASSSGQGAQLSPLHF. CDR3 sequence (DNA): TGTGCCAGCAGCTCGGGACAGGGGGCACAATTGTCACCCCTCCACTTT.